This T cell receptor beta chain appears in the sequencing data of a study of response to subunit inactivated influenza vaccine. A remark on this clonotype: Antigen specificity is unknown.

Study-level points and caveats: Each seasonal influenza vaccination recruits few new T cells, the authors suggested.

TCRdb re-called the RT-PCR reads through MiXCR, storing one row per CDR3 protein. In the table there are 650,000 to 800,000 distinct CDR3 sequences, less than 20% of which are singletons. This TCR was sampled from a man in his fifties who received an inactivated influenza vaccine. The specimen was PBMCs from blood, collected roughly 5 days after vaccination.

The CDR3 DNA is TGTGCCAGCAGGCGGACTAGCGAAACCGGGGAGCTGTTTTTT. Translated, it gives CASRRTSETGELFF. The chain links TRBV2 to TRBJ2-2, with 9 bases aligning to TRBD2. This CDR3 contains 14 residues. Germline-derived CDR1 and CDR2 are SNHLY and FYNNEI. V dropped 6 bases and J dropped 5; count of bases not matched to a gene: 4.